The present entry profiles one T cell receptor (beta chain) with its context. As handled by the study authors: Reference gene primer amplification in the assay estimated nucleated cell counts. Produced via immunoSEQ multiplex PCR; TCRdb's table is partial and in-frame only. From that table come the V and J calls and clone size; the DNA was used to work out D and trimming. The table lists 65,000 to 85,000 clones, 88% of them singletons. This specimen comes from a study of blood T cell repertoires in COVID-19. The CDR3 is 14 amino acids. The germline gives CDR1 MDHEN, CDR2 SYDVKM. With 7 bases clipped from V and 2 bases from J, the junction kept 7 bases outside the gene matches.

The sequencing sample was made of peripheral blood. The chain links TRBV28 to TRBJ2-7; 8 nucleotides align to TRBD1. This clonotype was obtained from a human donor in a cohort sampled during active COVID-19. The DNA for the CDR3 is TGTGCCAGCAACCCGGACAGGGAGGCCTACGAGCAGTACTTC. Translating gives CASNPDREAYEQYF.